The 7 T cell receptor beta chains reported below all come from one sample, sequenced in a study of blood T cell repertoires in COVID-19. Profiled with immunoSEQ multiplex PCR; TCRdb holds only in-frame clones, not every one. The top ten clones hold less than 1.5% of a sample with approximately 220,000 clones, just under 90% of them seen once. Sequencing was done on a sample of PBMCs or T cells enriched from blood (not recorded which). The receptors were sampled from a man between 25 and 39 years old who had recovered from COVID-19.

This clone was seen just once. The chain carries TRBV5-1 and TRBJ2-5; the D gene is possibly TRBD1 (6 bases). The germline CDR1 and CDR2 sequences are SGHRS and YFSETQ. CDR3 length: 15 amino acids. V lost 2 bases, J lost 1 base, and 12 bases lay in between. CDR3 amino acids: CASSFAGDIQETQYF. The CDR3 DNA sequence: TGCGCCAGCAGCTTCGCCGGGGACATCCAAGAGACCCAGTACTTC.

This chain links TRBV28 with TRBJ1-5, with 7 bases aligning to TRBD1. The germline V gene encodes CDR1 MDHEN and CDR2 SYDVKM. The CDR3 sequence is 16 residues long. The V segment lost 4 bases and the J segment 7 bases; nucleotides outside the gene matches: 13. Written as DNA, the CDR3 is TGTGCCAGCAGTTCCCCCGAGACAGGGTATTCACAGCCCCAGCATTTT. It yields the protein CASSSPETGYSQPQHF.

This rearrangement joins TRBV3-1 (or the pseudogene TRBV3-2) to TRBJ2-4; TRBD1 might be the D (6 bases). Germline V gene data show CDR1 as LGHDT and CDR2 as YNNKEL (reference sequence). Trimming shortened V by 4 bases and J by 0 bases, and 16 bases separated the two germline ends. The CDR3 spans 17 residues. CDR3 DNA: TGTGCCAGCAGCCCTTACCAGGACAGTCTAGCCAAAAACATTCAGTACTTC. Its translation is CASSPYQDSLAKNIQYF.

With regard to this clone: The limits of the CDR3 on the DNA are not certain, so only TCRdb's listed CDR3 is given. Here the CDR3 reads CASSSSTGNYNEQFF. The gene calls are TRBV6-5 and TRBJ2-1; the D segment call TRBD1 is taken from the table without a DNA check. The CDR3 length equals 15 residues, ends included. Germline values: CDR1 MNHEY, CDR2 SVGAGI.

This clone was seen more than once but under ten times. The CDR3: CASSHAKGTGGGYTF. The CDR3 DNA follows: TGCGCCAGCAGCCACGCGAAAGGGACAGGGGGAGGCTACACCTTC. The chain links TRBV4-3 to TRBJ1-2; 11 nucleotides agree with TRBD1. Germline assignment: CDR1 LGHNA and CDR2 YSLEER. Unmatched junction bases numbered 8, after V lost 3 bases and J lost 8 bases. The CDR3 has 15 residues.

The DNA of the CDR3 is TGTGCCAGCAGCTTGTCTAGCTCTAGCACAGATACGCAGTATTTT. This sequence encodes CASSLSSSSTDTQYF. The genes are TRBV5-4 and TRBJ2-3, with a possible D match to TRBD2 (5 bases). The germline V and J ends were trimmed by 1 base and 0 bases, with 9 bases remaining between them. Germline lookup yields CDR1 SGHNT and CDR2 YYREEE (reference sequence). The length of the CDR3 is 15 residues.

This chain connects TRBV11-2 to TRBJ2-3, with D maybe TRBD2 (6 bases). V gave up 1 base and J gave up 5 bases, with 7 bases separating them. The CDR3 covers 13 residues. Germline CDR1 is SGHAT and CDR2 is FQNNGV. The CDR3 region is CASSLGAGDTQYF. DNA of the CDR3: TGTGCCAGCAGCTTAGGAGCGGGAGATACGCAGTATTTT.